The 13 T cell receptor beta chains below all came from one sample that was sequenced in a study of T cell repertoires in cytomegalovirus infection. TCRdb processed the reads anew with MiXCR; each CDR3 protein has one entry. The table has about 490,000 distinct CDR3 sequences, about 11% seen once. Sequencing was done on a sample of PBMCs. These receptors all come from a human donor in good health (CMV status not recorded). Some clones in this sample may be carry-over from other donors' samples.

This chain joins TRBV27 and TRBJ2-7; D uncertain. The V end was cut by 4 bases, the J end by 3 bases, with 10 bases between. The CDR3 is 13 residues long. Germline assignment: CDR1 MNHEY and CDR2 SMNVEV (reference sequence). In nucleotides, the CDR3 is TGTGCCAGCAGTTCCCTCTTGGGCTACGAGCAGTACTTC. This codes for CASSSLLGYEQYF.

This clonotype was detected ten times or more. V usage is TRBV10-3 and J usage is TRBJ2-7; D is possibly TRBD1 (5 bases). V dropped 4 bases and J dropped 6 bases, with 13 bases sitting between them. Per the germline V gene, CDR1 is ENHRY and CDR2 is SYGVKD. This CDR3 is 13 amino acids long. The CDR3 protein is CAISGPGAGEQYF. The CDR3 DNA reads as TGTGCCATCAGTGGGCCTGGGGCCGGCGAGCAGTACTTC.

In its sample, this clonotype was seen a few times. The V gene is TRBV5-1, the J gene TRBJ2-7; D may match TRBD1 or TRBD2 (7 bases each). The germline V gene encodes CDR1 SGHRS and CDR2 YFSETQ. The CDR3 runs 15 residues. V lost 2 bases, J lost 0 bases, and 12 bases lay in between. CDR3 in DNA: TGCGCCAGCAGCTTAGGGGGGGACAGCTCCTACGAGCAGTACTTC. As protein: CASSLGGDSSYEQYF.

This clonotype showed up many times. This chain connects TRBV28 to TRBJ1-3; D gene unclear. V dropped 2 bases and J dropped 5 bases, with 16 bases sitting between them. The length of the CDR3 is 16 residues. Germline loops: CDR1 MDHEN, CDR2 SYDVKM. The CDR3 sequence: CASSLNDMGRRNTIYF. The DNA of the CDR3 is TGTGCCAGCAGTTTAAACGATATGGGCAGACGAAACACCATATATTTT.

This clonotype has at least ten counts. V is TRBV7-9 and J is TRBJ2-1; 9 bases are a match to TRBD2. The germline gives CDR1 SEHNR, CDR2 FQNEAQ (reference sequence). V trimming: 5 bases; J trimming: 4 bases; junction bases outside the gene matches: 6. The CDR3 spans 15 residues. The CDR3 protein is CASSRRLAVYNEQFF. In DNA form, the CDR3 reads TGTGCCAGCAGCCGACGACTAGCGGTGTACAATGAGCAGTTCTTC. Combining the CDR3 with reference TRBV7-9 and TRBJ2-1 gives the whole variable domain DTGVSQNPRHKITKRGQNVTFRCDPISEHNRLYWYRQTLGQGPEFLTYFQNEAQLEKSRLLSDRFSAERPKGSFSTLEIQRTEQGDSAMYLCASSRRLAVYNEQFFGPGTRLTVL.

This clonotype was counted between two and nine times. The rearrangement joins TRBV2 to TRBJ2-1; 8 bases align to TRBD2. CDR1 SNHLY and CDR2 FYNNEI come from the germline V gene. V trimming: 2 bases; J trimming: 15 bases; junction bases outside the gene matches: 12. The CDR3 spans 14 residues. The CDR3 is CASSELRGALPGFF. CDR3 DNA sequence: TGTGCCAGCAGTGAATTGCGGGGGGCGTTACCGGGGTTCTTC.

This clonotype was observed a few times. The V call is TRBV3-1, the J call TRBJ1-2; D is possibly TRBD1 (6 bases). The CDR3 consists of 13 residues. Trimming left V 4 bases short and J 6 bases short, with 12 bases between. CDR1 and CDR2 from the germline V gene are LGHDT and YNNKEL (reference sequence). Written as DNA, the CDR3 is TGTGCCAGCAGCCCCGCGGGGGCAGATGGCTACACCTTC. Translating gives CASSPAGADGYTF.

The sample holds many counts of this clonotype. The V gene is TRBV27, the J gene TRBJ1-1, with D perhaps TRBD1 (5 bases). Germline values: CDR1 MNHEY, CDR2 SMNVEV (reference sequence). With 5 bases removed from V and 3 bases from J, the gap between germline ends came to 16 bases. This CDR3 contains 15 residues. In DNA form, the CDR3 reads TGTGCCAGCAGTCCGCGTCCATCGGGGGACACTGAAGCTTTCTTT. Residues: CASSPRPSGDTEAFF.

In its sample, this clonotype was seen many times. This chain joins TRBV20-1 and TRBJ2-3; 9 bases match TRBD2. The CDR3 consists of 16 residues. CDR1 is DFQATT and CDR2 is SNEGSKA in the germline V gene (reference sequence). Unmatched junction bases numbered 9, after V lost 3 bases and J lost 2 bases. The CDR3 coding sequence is TGCAGTGCTAGTGCTGCGGGGGGGCTCCTCACAGATACGCAGTATTTT. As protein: CSASAAGGLLTDTQYF.

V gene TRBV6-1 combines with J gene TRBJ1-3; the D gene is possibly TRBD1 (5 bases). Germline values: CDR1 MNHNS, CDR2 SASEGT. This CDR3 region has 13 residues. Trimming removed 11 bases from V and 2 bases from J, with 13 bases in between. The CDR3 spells CAVSPGPGNTIYF. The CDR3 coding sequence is TGTGCCGTGTCGCCGGGACCTGGAAACACCATATATTTT.

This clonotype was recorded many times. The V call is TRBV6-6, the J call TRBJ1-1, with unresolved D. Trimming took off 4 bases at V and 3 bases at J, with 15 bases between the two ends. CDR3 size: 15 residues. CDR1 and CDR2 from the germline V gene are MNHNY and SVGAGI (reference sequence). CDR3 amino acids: CASSLQTGPHTEAFF. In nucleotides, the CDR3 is TGTGCCAGCAGTTTACAAACCGGGCCCCACACTGAAGCTTTCTTT.

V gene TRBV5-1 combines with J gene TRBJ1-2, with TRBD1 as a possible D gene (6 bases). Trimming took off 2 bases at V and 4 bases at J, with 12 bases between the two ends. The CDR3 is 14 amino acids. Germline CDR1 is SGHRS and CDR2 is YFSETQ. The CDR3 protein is CASSLQGEGYGYTF. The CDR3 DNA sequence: TGCGCCAGCAGCTTACAGGGCGAGGGCTATGGCTACACCTTC.

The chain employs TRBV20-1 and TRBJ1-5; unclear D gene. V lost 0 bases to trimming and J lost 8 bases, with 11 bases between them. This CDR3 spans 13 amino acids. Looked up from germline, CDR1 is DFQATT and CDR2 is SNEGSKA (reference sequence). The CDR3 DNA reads TGCAGTGCTAGAGATACCGCCACTAAGCCCCAGCATTTT. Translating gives CSARDTATKPQHF.